Shown below are 27 T cell receptor beta chains from a single sample sequenced in a study of blood T cell repertoires in COVID-19. Sequenced by immunoSEQ multiplex PCR; TCRdb stores in-frame clones only, minus some. Of about 190,000 clones in the sample, around 86% were seen once. The specimen sequenced was PBMCs or T cells enriched from blood (not recorded which). These receptors were collected from a woman in her thirties or forties in a cohort exposed to, infected with or recovered from COVID-19 (not recorded which).

V is TRBV5-4 and J is TRBJ1-2; 7 bases agree with TRBD1. Looked up from germline, CDR1 is SGHNT and CDR2 is YYREEE (reference sequence). This CDR3 region has 14 residues. Trimming took 0 bases from V and 8 from J; bases not matched to a gene: 7. This chain's CDR3 is CASSLVPRGEGYTF. CDR3 in DNA: TGTGCCAGCAGCTTGGTCCCCAGGGGGGAAGGCTACACCTTC.

This clone was counted a single time. V and J are TRBV7-2 and TRBJ1-2; TRBD1 might be the D (5 bases). The CDR3 spans 16 residues. Germline V CDR1 and CDR2: SGHTA, FQGNSA. V was cut by 4 bases and J by 6 bases, with 21 bases left in between. The CDR3 protein is CASSSNRWGVKDGYTF. As DNA, the CDR3 is TGTGCCAGCAGCTCAAACCGCTGGGGCGTCAAAGATGGCTACACCTTC. Full variable domain (outside the CDR3, taken from reference TRBV7-2 and TRBJ1-2): GAGVSQSPSNKVTEKGKDVELRCDPISGHTALYWYRQSLGQGLEFLIYFQGNSAPDKSGLPSDRFSAERTGGSVSTLTIQRTQQEDSAVYLCASSSNRWGVKDGYTFGSGTRLTVV.

J is TRBJ2-7 and V is TRBV15; possible D gene TRBD1, 7 bases. This CDR3 is built from 16 residues. Trimming left V 0 bases short and J 2 bases short, with 14 bases between. Germline V gene lookup returns CDR1 LNHNV and CDR2 YYDKDF (reference sequence). This CDR3 reads CATSRDRAGGTYEQYF. CDR3 sequence (DNA): TGTGCCACCAGCAGAGATCGGGCAGGGGGGACCTACGAGCAGTACTTC. The full variable domain, rest sourced from reference TRBV15 and TRBJ2-7, is DAMVIQNPRYQVTQFGKPVTLSCSQTLNHNVMYWYQQKSSQAPKLLFHYYDKDFNNEADTPDNFQSRRPNTSFCFLDIRSPGLGDTAMYLCATSRDRAGGTYEQYFGPGTRLTVT.

The chain has TRBV6-1 and TRBJ2-7, with no clear D. Germline lookup yields CDR1 MNHNS and CDR2 SASEGT. The CDR3 loop spans 13 amino acids. V gave up 3 bases and J gave up 2 bases, with 8 bases separating them. The CDR3 nucleotides read TGTGCCAGCAGTGAGACACCAACCTACGAGCAGTACTTC. It codes for CASSETPTYEQYF.

This clone was found a few times. The rearrangement uses TRBV15 and TRBJ2-7; D is perhaps TRBD1 (6 bases). V lost 5 bases and J 3 bases, leaving 14 bases between the germline ends. The CDR3 loop spans 14 amino acids. Germline loops: CDR1 LNHNV, CDR2 YYDKDF (reference sequence). CDR3 DNA sequence: TGTGCCACCAGCGGGACGACAGGACTCTACGAGCAGTACTTC. Its protein product is CATSGTTGLYEQYF.

This clone is a singleton in its sample. V usage is TRBV7-9 and J usage is TRBJ1-4; no definite D call. V was clipped by 4 bases and J by 0 bases, with 6 bases between them. CDR1 is SEHNR and CDR2 is FQNEAQ in the germline V gene (reference sequence). The CDR3 sequence is 14 residues long. As DNA, the CDR3 is TGTGCCAGCAGCTCCGGGACAACTAATGAAAAACTGTTTTTT. Its protein product is CASSSGTTNEKLFF.

V is TRBV13 and J is TRBJ2-6; TRBD1 matches at 8 bases. This CDR3 comprises 17 residues. Germline V gene lookup returns CDR1 PRHDT and CDR2 FYEKMQ (reference sequence). With 6 bases clipped from V and 1 base from J, the junction kept 8 bases outside the gene matches. Here the CDR3 reads CASRFQTGGSGANVLTF. The CDR3, as DNA: TGTGCCAGCAGGTTTCAAACAGGGGGTTCTGGGGCCAACGTCCTGACTTTC.

The chain recombines TRBV7-2 with TRBJ1-4; weak D call: TRBD1 (6 bases). Germline lookup yields CDR1 SGHTA and CDR2 FQGNSA. The V end lost 4 bases, the J end lost 2 bases, and 14 bases lay between the germline ends. CDR3 length: 16 residues. CDR3 DNA: TGTGCCAGCAGCTGGACCGGGACACAGACTAATGAAAAACTGTTTTTT. Encoded protein: CASSWTGTQTNEKLFF. Full variable domain (missing parts from reference TRBV7-2 and TRBJ1-4): GAGVSQSPSNKVTEKGKDVELRCDPISGHTALYWYRQSLGQGLEFLIYFQGNSAPDKSGLPSDRFSAERTGGSVSTLTIQRTQQEDSAVYLCASSWTGTQTNEKLFFGSGTQLSVL.

V is TRBV10-3 and J is TRBJ2-7; 10 bases are a match to TRBD2. This CDR3 region has 16 residues. V lost 4 bases and J lost 3; bases outside the gene matches: 9. Germline CDR1 and CDR2: ENHRY and SYGVKD. The CDR3 DNA is TGTGCCATCAGTGCCGTCCTAGCGGGGGACTTCTACGAGCAGTACTTC. Its translation: CAISAVLAGDFYEQYF.

The chain has TRBV18 and TRBJ2-7; no firm D call. The V end lost 5 bases, the J end lost 8 bases, and 13 bases lay between the germline ends. The CDR3 is 12 amino acids. Germline CDR1 is KGHSH and CDR2 is LQKENI. CDR3 sequence reads: CASSGPGPQQYF. For the CDR3, the DNA is TGTGCCAGCTCAGGTCCTGGCCCGCAGCAGTACTTC.

This chain joins TRBV13 and TRBJ1-2, with D possibly being TRBD1 (5 bases). This CDR3 is 14 amino acids long. Per germline, CDR1 PRHDT and CDR2 FYEKMQ (reference sequence). Between the trimmed V and J ends, which lost 4 bases and 4 bases, there was a span of 13 bases. The CDR3 DNA reads as TGTGCCAGCAGCTCCCCGCGACAGTCCTATGGCTACACCTTC. Amino acids: CASSSPRQSYGYTF.

This clone has just a few counts. The chain uses TRBV5-1 and TRBJ2-7; 11 nucleotides match TRBD2. The CDR3 is 17 residues long. The V gene's germline CDR1 is SGHRS and CDR2 YFSETQ. The J segment lost 4 bases and the V segment lost 3 bases, leaving 12 bases of the junction unmatched. The DNA for the CDR3 is TGCGCCAGCAGCTATCTAGCGGGGGGCCGTGAAGATTACGAGCAGTACTTC. As protein: CASSYLAGGREDYEQYF. The whole variable domain, remainder taken from reference TRBV5-1 and TRBJ2-7, is KAGVTQTPRYLIKTRGQQVTLSCSPISGHRSVSWYQQTPGQGLQFLFEYFSETQRNKGNFPGRFSGRQFSNSRSEMNVSTLELGDSALYLCASSYLAGGREDYEQYFGPGTRLTVT.

This clone was seen a single time. The rearrangement joins TRBV27 to TRBJ2-7, with 7 bases fitting TRBD1. This CDR3 contains 14 residues. V was pared by 4 bases and J by 3 bases, with 6 bases of the junction left unmatched. The V gene's germline CDR1 is MNHEY and CDR2 SMNVEV (reference sequence). CDR3 protein: CASSSGQKIYEQYF. In DNA, the CDR3 is TGTGCCAGCAGTTCGGGACAGAAGATCTACGAGCAGTACTTC.

The chain combines TRBV5-1 with TRBJ1-1; D uncertain. Germline CDR1 SGHRS, CDR2 YFSETQ. There are 16 residues in the CDR3. The V end lost 0 bases, the J end lost 1 base, and 13 bases lay between the germline ends. The CDR3, as DNA: TGCGCCAGCAGCTTGGTCTCGGGGTCTACGAACACTGAAGCTTTCTTT. This encodes CASSLVSGSTNTEAFF.

Notes on this clone: The junction departs from the called germline gene at one end, perhaps through a read error. This sequence joins TRBV25-1 and TRBJ1-4; D not resolved. CDR1 MGHDK and CDR2 SYGVNS come from the germline V gene. This CDR3 spans 9 amino acids. CDR3 in amino acids: CASSEGGPF. CDR3 DNA: TGTGCCAGCAGTGAGGGCGGGCCTTTT.

The chain links TRBV14 to TRBJ2-3; D may be TRBD2 (6 bases). V lost 4 bases, J lost 3 bases, and 14 bases lay in between. The CDR3 runs 15 residues. CDR1 is SGHDN, CDR2 FVKESK, per germline. The CDR3 region has the DNA TGTGCCAGCAGCCCAGCGGCGGGGCGTACAGATACGCAGTATTTT. Protein sequence: CASSPAAGRTDTQYF. The complete variable domain, with remaining parts taken from reference TRBV14 and TRBJ2-3, reads EAGVTQFPSHSVIEKGQTVTLRCDPISGHDNLYWYRRVMGKEIKFLLHFVKESKQDESGMPNNRFLAERTGGTYSTLKVQPAELEDSGVYFCASSPAAGRTDTQYFGPGTRLTVL.

V usage is TRBV7-9 and J usage is TRBJ1-1, with D possibly being TRBD1 (5 bases). The germline V gene encodes CDR1 SEHNR and CDR2 FQNEAQ (reference sequence). The ends were cut back, 1 base at V and 5 bases at J, with 11 bases in the middle. This CDR3 has 14 residues. CDR3 nucleotides: TGTGCCAGCAGCTTAGGGGGCTTGGCGACTGAAGCTTTCTTT. Translating it yields CASSLGGLATEAFF. The whole variable domain, remainder taken from reference TRBV7-9 and TRBJ1-1, is DTGVSQNPRHKITKRGQNVTFRCDPISEHNRLYWYRQTLGQGPEFLTYFQNEAQLEKSRLLSDRFSAERPKGSFSTLEIQRTEQGDSAMYLCASSLGGLATEAFFGQGTRLTVV.

The chain is built from TRBV19 and TRBJ1-2, with TRBD1 matching over 7 bases. Germline assignment: CDR1 LNHDA and CDR2 SQIVND (reference sequence). The CDR3 spans 15 residues. V gave up 3 bases and J gave up 5 bases; unmatched junction bases: 9. The CDR3, as DNA: TGTGCCAGTAGTATTAGCGCGACAGGGAGATATGGCTACACCTTC. Residues: CASSISATGRYGYTF.

The V and J genes are TRBV5-1 and TRBJ2-1, with D possibly being TRBD2 (6 bases). Germline lookup yields CDR1 SGHRS and CDR2 YFSETQ. V was trimmed by 2 bases and J by 9 bases, leaving 15 bases between them. This CDR3 is built from 14 residues. For the CDR3, the DNA is TGCGCCAGCAGCTTAGGTGGCGGGATTCGTGAGCAGTTCTTC. It specifies CASSLGGGIREQFF.

The chain joins TRBV13 to TRBJ2-3, with D possibly TRBD2 on 5 matching bases. Germline V lookup: CDR1 PRHDT, CDR2 FYEKMQ (reference sequence). The CDR3 consists of 14 residues. Trimming took off 0 bases at V and 3 bases at J, with 7 bases between the two ends. The CDR3 region is CASSLGRLTDTQYF. CDR3 nucleotide sequence: TGTGCCAGCAGCTTAGGGAGACTAACAGATACGCAGTATTTT.

This clone was seen a single time. This sequence joins TRBV15 and TRBJ1-3, with TRBD1 matching over 7 bases. J lost 1 base, V lost 5 bases, and 5 bases had no gene match. Looked up from germline, CDR1 is LNHNV and CDR2 is YYDKDF (reference sequence). The CDR3 spans 15 residues. The CDR3 nucleotides read TGTGCCACCAGCGTCCCAGGGGGATCTGGAAACACCATATATTTT. It codes for CATSVPGGSGNTIYF.

The chain has TRBV6-1 and TRBJ2-7, with a weak D call TRBD2 (5 bases). V was clipped by 3 bases and J by 0 bases, with 12 bases between them. The CDR3 length is 15 residues. Germline V gene data show CDR1 as MNHNS and CDR2 as SASEGT. CDR3 amino acids: CASSDGLLASYEQYF. Written as DNA, the CDR3 is TGTGCCAGCAGTGACGGACTGCTTGCCTCCTACGAGCAGTACTTC.

The chain links TRBV19 to TRBJ1-5, with 9 nucleotides matching TRBD1. This CDR3 is 18 amino acids long. The germline V gene has CDR1 LNHDA and CDR2 SQIVND (reference sequence). The junction had 16 bases not matched to a gene; V was cut back by 4 bases and J by 6 bases. The CDR3 is CASSSHPQGALLAQPQHF. In nucleotides, the CDR3 is TGTGCCAGTAGTAGCCACCCACAGGGGGCTCTATTAGCTCAGCCCCAGCATTTT.

J is TRBJ2-2 and V is TRBV12-5; D is unclear. The CDR3 covers 16 residues. Trimming shortened V by 0 bases and J by 8 bases, and 16 bases separated the two germline ends. Looked up from germline, CDR1 is LGHNT and CDR2 is FRNRAP. CDR3 sequence reads: CASGLVNNQVQGELFF. The CDR3 nucleotides are TGTGCTAGTGGTTTGGTTAATAACCAGGTACAAGGGGAGCTGTTTTTT.

The chain couples TRBV6-1 to TRBJ1-2; 9 bases fit TRBD1. This CDR3 contains 16 residues. The germline V gene encodes CDR1 MNHNS and CDR2 SASEGT. V gave up 0 bases and J gave up 6 bases; unmatched junction bases: 8. The CDR3: CASSEALTGGRDGYTF. CDR3 nucleotides: TGTGCCAGCAGTGAAGCCCTGACAGGGGGGAGGGATGGCTACACCTTC.

The genes are TRBV6-5 and TRBJ2-5, with TRBD2 matching 7 bases. V dropped 5 bases and J dropped 3; count of bases not matched to a gene: 9. The CDR3 totals 15 residues. CDR1 MNHEY and CDR2 SVGAGI come from the germline V gene. DNA for the CDR3: TGTGCCAGCAGTACCGGGGGGTTGAGAGAAGAGACCCAGTACTTC. It codes for CASSTGGLREETQYF.

J is TRBJ1-6 and V is TRBV10-3; 9 bases match TRBD1. CDR3 length equals 14 residues. From germline, CDR1 is ENHRY and CDR2 SYGVKD. Germline trimming cut 6 bases from V and 6 bases from J; bases unmatched to any gene: 3. The DNA for the CDR3 is TGTGCCATCAGGTGGACAGGGGCTAATTCACCCCTCCACTTT. Its protein product is CAIRWTGANSPLHF.